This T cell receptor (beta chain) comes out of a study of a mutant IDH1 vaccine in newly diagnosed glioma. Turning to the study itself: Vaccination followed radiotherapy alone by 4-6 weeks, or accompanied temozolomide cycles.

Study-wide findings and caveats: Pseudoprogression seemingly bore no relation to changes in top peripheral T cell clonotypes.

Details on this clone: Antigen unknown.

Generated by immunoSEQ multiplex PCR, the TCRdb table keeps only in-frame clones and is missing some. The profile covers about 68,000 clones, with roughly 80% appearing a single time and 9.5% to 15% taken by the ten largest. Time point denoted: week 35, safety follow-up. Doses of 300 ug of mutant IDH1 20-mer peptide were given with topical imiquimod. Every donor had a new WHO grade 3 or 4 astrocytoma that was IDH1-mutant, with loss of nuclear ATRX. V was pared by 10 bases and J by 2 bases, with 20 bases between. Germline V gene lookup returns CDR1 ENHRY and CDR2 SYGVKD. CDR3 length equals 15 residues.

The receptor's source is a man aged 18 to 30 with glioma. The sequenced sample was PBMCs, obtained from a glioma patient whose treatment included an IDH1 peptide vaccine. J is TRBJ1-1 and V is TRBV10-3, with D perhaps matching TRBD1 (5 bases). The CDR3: CATRDRRGRNTEAFF. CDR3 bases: TGTGCCACCCGAGATCGAAGGGGCCGTAACACTGAAGCTTTCTTT.